This TCR beta chain was sequenced during a study of blood T cells in healthy people across ages. This clonotype was recorded a few times. The germline V gene encodes CDR1 MDHEN and CDR2 SYDVKM. Trimming shortened V by 4 bases and J by 1 base, and 10 bases separated the two germline ends. The CDR3 is 14 residues long. A sample-barcoded 5' primer and a J-beta primer mix were used in a second PCR of roughly 6 to 12 cycles. TCRdb called the 5' RACE reads again in MiXCR, with one record for every CDR3 protein. The profile shows 1.4 million to 1.5 million distinct CDR3 sequences, approximately 40% of them singletons.

The sample consisted of blood. This receptor was identified in a young woman in good health. The chain uses TRBV28 and TRBJ1-2; no firm D call. This CDR3 is CASSSGGNNYGYTF. Here the CDR3 DNA reads TGTGCCAGCAGTTCCGGCGGGAATAACTATGGCTACACCTTC.